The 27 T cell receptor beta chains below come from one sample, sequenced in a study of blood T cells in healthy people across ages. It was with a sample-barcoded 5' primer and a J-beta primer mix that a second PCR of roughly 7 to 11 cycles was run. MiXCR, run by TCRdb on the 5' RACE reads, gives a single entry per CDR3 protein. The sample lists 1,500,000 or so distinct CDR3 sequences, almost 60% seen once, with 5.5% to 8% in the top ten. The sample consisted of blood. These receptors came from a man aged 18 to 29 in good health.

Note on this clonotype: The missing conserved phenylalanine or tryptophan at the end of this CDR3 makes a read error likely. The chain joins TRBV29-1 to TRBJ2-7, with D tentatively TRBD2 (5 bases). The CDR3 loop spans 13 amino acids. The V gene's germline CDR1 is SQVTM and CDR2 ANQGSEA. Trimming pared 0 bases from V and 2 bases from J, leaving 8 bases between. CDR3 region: CSVEDGSTYEQYL. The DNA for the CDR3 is TGCAGCGTTGAAGATGGGAGCACCTACGAGCAGTACCTC.

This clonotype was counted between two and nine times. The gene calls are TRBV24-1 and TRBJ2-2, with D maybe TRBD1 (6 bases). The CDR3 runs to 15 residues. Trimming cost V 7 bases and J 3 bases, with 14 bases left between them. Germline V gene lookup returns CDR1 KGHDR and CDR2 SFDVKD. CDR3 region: CATSSSEGDTGELFF. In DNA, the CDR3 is TGTGCCACCAGCTCTTCTGAGGGGGACACCGGGGAGCTGTTTTTT.

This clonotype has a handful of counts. The CDR3 DNA reads as TGTGCCAGCAGCCCTACCCCTGGGACAGGGATCGAGTCCTACGAGCAGTACTTC. This sequence encodes CASSPTPGTGIESYEQYF. This sequence joins TRBV7-7 and TRBJ2-4; 9 bases match TRBD1. The last part of the DNA fits TRBJ2-7 better; the J call may be wrong. Germline CDR1 SSHAT, CDR2 FNYEAQ (reference sequence). The CDR3 contains 18 residues.

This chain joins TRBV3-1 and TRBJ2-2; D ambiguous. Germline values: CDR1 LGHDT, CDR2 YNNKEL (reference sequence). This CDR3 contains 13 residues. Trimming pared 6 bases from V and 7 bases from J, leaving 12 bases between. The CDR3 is CASRRPNGGELFF. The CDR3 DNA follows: TGTGCCAGCAGACGACCAAACGGCGGGGAGCTGTTTTTT.

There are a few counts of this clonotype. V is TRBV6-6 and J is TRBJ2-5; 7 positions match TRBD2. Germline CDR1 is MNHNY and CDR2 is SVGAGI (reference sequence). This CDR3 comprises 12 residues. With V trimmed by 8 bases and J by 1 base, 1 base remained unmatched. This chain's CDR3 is CASRLAQETQYF. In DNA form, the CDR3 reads TGTGCCAGCCGACTAGCCCAAGAGACCCAGTACTTC.

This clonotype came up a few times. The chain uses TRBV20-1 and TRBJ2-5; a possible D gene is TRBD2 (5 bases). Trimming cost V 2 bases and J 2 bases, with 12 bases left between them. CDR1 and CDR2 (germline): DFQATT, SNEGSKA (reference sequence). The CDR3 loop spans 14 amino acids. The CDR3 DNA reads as TGCAGTGCTAGACTAAGCGGCCCGCAAGAGACCCAGTACTTC. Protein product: CSARLSGPQETQYF.

CDR3 sequence: CAISLRELTYEQYF. The CDR3 coding sequence is TGTGCCATCAGCCTTAGGGAACTGACTTACGAGCAGTACTTC. V gene TRBV10-3 combines with J gene TRBJ2-7; no firm D call. The CDR3 is made up of 14 amino acids. Germline CDR1 and CDR2: ENHRY and SYGVKD. V lost 6 bases to trimming and J lost 4 bases, with 16 bases between them.

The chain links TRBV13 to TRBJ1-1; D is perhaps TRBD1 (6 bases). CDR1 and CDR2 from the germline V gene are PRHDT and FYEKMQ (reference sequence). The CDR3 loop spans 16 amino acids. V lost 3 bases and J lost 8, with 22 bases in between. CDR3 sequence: CASSFTLSRKGGEAFF. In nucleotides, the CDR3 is TGTGCCAGCAGCTTTACCCTATCTAGGAAGGGGGGCGAAGCTTTCTTT. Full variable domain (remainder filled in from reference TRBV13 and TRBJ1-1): AAGVIQSPRHLIKEKRETATLKCYPIPRHDTVYWYQQGPGQDPQFLISFYEKMQSDKGSIPDRFSAQQFSDYHSELNMSSLELGDSALYFCASSFTLSRKGGEAFFGQGTRLTVV.

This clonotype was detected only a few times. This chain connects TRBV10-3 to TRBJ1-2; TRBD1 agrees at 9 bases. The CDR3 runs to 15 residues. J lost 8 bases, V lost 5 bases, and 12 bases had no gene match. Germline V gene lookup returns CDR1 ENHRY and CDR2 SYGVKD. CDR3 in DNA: TGTGCCATCAGTAGGAGGGACAGGGAATTATTAGGCTACACCTTC. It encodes CAISRRDRELLGYTF.

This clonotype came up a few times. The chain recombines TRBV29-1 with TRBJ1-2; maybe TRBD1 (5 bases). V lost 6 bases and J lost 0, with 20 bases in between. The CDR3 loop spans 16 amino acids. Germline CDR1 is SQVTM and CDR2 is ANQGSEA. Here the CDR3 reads CSVGGMLAPANYGYTF. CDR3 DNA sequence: TGCAGCGTCGGGGGGATGCTCGCCCCAGCTAACTATGGCTACACCTTC. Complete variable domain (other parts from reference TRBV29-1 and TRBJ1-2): SAVISQKPSRDICQRGTSLTIQCQVDSQVTMMFWYRQQPGQSLTLIATANQGSEATYESGFVIDKFPISRPNLTFSTLTVSNMSPEDSSIYLCSVGGMLAPANYGYTFGSGTRLTVV.

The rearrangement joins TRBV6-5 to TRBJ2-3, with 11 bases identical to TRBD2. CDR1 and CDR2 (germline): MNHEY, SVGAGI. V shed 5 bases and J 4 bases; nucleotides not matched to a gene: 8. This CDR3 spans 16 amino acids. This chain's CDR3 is CASSQRLAGFADTQYF. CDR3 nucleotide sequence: TGTGCCAGCAGTCAGAGACTAGCGGGGTTCGCAGATACGCAGTATTTT.

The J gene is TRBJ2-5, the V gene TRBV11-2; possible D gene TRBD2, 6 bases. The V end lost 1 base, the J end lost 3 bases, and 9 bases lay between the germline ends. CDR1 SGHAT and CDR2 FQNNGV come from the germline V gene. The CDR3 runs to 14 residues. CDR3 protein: CASSLVRTKETQYF. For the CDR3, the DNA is TGTGCCAGCAGCTTAGTTCGGACTAAAGAGACCCAGTACTTC.

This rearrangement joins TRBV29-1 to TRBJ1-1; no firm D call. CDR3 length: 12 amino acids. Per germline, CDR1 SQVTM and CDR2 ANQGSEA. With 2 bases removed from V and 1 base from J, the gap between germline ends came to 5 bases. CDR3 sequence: CSVEIRNTEAFF. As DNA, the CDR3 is TGCAGCGTTGAAATACGGAACACTGAAGCTTTCTTT.

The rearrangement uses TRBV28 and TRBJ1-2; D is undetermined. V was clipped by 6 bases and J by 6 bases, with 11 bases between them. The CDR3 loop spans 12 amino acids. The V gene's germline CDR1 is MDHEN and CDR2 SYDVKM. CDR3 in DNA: TGTGCCAGCAGGTTGCAGCACCATGGCTACACCTTC. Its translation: CASRLQHHGYTF.

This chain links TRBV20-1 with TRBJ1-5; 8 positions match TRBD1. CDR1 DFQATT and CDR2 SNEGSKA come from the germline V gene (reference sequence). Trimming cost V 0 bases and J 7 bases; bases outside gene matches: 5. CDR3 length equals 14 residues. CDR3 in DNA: TGCAGTGCTAGAGACCCGACAGGGGTCCAGCCCCAGCATTTT. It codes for CSARDPTGVQPQHF.

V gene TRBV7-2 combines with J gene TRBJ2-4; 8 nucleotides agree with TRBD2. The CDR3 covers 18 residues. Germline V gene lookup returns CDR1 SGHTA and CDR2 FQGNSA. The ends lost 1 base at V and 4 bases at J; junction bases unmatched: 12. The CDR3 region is CASSLGGGGKPGKNIQYF. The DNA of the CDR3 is TGTGCCAGCAGCTTAGGCGGCGGGGGGAAACCCGGAAAAAACATTCAGTACTTC.

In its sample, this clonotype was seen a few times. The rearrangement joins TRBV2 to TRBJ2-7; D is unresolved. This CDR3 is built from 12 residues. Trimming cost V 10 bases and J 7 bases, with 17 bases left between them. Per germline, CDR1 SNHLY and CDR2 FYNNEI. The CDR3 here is CAITDGFGEQYF. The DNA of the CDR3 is TGTGCCATAACCGACGGTTTTGGGGAGCAGTACTTC.

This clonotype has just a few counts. CDR3 in DNA: TGTGCCATCAGTGATGCAGGGGGCTTGTCAGATACGCAGTATTTT. This codes for CAISDAGGLSDTQYF. The genes are TRBV10-3 and TRBJ2-3; 8 nucleotides match TRBD1. Germline CDR1 and CDR2: ENHRY and SYGVKD. This CDR3 spans 15 amino acids. Trimming removed 3 bases from V and 4 bases from J; junction bases left unmatched: 6.

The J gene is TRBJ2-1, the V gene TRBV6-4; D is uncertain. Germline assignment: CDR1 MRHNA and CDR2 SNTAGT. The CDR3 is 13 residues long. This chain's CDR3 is CARPKRAYNEQFF. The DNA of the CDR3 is TGTGCTCGCCCCAAACGGGCCTACAATGAGCAGTTCTTC.

CDR3 in DNA: TGTGCCAGCAGTCCGCGCACAGGGCTGGGGCCCAAGGACGAGCAGTACTTC. Protein sequence: CASSPRTGLGPKDEQYF. This chain joins TRBV27 and TRBJ2-5; perhaps TRBD1 as D (6 bases). The end of the DNA fits TRBJ2-7 better, so the J call may be wrong. Germline V gene sequence: CDR1 MNHEY, CDR2 SMNVEV (reference sequence). This CDR3 contains 17 residues.

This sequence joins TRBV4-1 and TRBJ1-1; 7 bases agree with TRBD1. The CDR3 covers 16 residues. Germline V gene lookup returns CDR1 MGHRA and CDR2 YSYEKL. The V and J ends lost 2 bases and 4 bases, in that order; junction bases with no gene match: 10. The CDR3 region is CASSQYTGVVGTEAFF. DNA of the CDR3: TGCGCCAGCAGCCAATATACAGGGGTGGTTGGCACTGAAGCTTTCTTT.

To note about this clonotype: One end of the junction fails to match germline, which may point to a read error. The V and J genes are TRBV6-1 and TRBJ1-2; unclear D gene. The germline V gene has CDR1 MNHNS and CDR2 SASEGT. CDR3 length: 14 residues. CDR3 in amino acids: CASREVYSSYGYTF. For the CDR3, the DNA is TGTGCCAGCAGGGAAGTTTACAGTTCCTATGGCTACACCTTC.

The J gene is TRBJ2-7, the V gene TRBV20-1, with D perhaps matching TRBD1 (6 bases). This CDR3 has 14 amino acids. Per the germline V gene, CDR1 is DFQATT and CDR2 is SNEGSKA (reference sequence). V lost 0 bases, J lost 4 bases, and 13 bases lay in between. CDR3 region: CSARDIRTEYEQYF. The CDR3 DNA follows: TGCAGTGCTAGAGATATCAGGACAGAGTACGAGCAGTACTTC.

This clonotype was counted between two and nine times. CDR3 in DNA: TGTGCCAGCAGCCAAGGGGATGGGGCCCTACTCTACGAGCAGTACTTC. This sequence encodes CASSQGDGALLYEQYF. This sequence joins TRBV4-2 and TRBJ2-7, with D maybe TRBD1 (5 bases). Between the trimmed V and J ends, which lost 1 base and 3 bases, there was a span of 16 bases. CDR1 LGHNA and CDR2 YNFKEQ come from the germline V gene. This CDR3 is 16 amino acids long.

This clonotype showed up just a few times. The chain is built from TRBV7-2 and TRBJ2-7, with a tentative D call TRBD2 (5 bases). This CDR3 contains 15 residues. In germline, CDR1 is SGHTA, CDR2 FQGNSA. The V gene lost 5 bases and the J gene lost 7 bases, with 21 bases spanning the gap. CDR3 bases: TGTGCCAGCAGCGCTTTCGGGCGGACTCACAATGAGCAGTACTTC. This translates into CASSAFGRTHNEQYF.

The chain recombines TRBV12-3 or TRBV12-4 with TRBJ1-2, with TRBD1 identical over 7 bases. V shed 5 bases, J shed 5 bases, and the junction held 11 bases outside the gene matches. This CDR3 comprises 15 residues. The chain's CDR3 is CASSPQGKAGYGYTF. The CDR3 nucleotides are TGTGCCAGCAGTCCACAGGGGAAGGCTGGTTATGGCTACACCTTC.

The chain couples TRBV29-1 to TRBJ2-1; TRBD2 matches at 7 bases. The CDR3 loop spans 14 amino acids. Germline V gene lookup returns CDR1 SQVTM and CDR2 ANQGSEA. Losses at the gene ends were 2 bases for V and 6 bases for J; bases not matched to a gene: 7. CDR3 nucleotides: TGCAGCGTTGAATCGAGCGGGATCGGCAATGAGCAGTTCTTC. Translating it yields CSVESSGIGNEQFF.